The subject of this entry is one T cell receptor beta chain. As yet, its antigen is unknown. These data originate in a study of CD8 T cells in Susac syndrome. General observations from the study: By the study's own acknowledgment, its TCR sequencing and HLA analysis included relatively few individuals.

CD8+ and CD4+ T cells from blood underwent TCR beta sequencing, which was carried out in a high-throughput format. TEMRA cells were FACS-enriched, with CD8+ and CD4+ T cells isolated negatively. Germline V gives CDR1 SGHTA, CDR2 FQGTGA. V lost 5 bases and J 6 bases, leaving 12 bases between the germline ends. This CDR3 is built from 13 residues. Reverse transcription of roughly 0.5 to 1 ug RNA was performed with random hexamers. Via MiXCR, TCRdb re-called the immunoSEQ multiplex PCR reads, giving one row per CDR3 protein. Of about 210,000 distinct CDR3 sequences listed, roughly 92% are singletons. The receptor was isolated from a human donor in good health. The rearrangement uses TRBV7-3 and TRBJ2-3; D possibly uses TRBD1 or TRBD2 (6 bases each). Material for sequencing was CD4+ T cells from PBMCs. CDR3 loop: CASSPGGDDTQYF. The CDR3 DNA follows: TGTGCCAGCAGCCCCGGGGGCGATGATACGCAGTATTTT.